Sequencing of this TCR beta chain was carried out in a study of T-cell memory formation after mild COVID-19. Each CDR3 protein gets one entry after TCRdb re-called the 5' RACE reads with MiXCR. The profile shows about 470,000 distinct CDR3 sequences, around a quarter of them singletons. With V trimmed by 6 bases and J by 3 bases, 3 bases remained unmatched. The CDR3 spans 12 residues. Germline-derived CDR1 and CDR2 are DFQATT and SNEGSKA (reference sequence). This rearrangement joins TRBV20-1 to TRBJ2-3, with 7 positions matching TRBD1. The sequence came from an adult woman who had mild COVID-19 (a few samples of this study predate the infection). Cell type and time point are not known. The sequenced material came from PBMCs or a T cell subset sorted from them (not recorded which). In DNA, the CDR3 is TGCAGTGCAGGGGGCCGGACAGATACGCAGTATTTT. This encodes CSAGGRTDTQYF.